A selection of T cell receptor beta chains follows, all from one sample in a study of cytomegalovirus exposure and HLA in healthy donors. Sequenced by immunoSEQ multiplex PCR; TCRdb stores in-frame clones only, minus some. The top ten clones hold roughly 2.4% of a sample with about 140,000 clones, around 78% of them seen once. The source material was PBMCs. Source of these receptors: a woman younger than 30 in good health and CMV-seropositive. Both conserved end residues are trimmed from each CDR3.

V gene	J gene	CDR3 protein
TRBV5-1	TRBJ1-5	ASSPGAVNQPQH
TRBV5-8	TRBJ2-2	ASSRDRGFDTGELF
TRBV30	TRBJ1-1	AWSKTGKQSTEAF
TRBV5-4	TRBJ1-1	ASSPGQNTEAF
TRBV25-1	TRBJ2-1	ASTQQGYGSDEQF
TRBV7-9	TRBJ2-3	ASSFPGTDSTDTQY
TRBV11-1	TRBJ1-2	ASSSGIYGYT
TRBV29-1	TRBJ1-1	SAGLNTEAF
TRBV27	TRBJ1-2	ASSSGQGVYGYT
TRBV5-3	TRBJ1-1	ARRKGQVNTEAF
TRBV7-6	TRBJ2-1	ASGEEGGSYNEQF
TRBV7-9	TRBJ2-7	ASSFRDRGFDEQY
TRBV5-1	TRBJ1-1	ASSLELQDEAF
TRBV7-2	TRBJ1-2	ASSLQFGQGYGYT
TRBV30	TRBJ1-2	AWTPGGSRDNYGYT
TRBV19	TRBJ1-1	ASSIRGVNTEAF
TRBV5-1	TRBJ1-1	ASSPGLGQGGNTEAF
TRBV5-5	TRBJ1-1	ASSHRTGVPNTEAF
TRBV19	TRBJ1-1	ASSRTPNTEAF
TRBV30	TRBJ1-4	AWSVGGAIGGKLF
TRBV15	TRBJ1-5	ATSREQGSNQPQH
TRBV14	TRBJ1-5	ASSPRDREGSNQPQH
TRBV5-1	TRBJ2-7	ASSLGGGAREQY
TRBV11-2	TRBJ2-5	ASSPGIQETQY
TRBV6-1	TRBJ1-6	AGHGGGGSPLH
TRBV21-1	TRBJ1-3	ASANIY
TRBV11-3	TRBJ2-1	ASSLAGSYNEQF
TRBV7-7	TRBJ2-5	ASSLTGLAGQETQY
TRBV6-1	TRBJ2-1	ASRGLAGEEQF
TRBV19	TRBJ1-5	ASSLDRGPNQPQH
TRBV28	TRBJ2-7	ASSWPFGDTSYEQY
TRBV5-6	TRBJ1-5	ASSSTHSVYSNQPQH
TRBV7-8	TRBJ1-5	ASSLQGNQPQH
TRBV5-8	TRBJ1-1	ASSLFLGPNTEAF
TRBV19	TRBJ2-3	ASSNRGQGNTDTQY
TRBV18	TRBJ1-1	ASSPLDRGLNTEAF
TRBV10-2	TRBJ2-1	ASSEVVEYNEQF
TRBV5-8	TRBJ1-5	ASSSDRGGDSNQPQH
TRBV30	TRBJ1-2	AWTEGSYGYT
TRBV19	TRBJ2-2	ASSEVNTGELF
TRBV19	TRBJ1-2	ASRRAIGDYGYT
TRBV6-1	TRBJ2-1	ASTIWTSSYNEQF
TRBV6-5	TRBJ1-2	ASTRQGTWDGYT
TRBV6-1	TRBJ1-4	ASSDRDRVSTNEKLF
TRBV28	TRBJ2-3	ASRQGIDTQY
TRBV9	TRBJ2-3	ASSERWQQGGATDTQY
TRBV7-4	TRBJ1-5	ASRPGQGGGNSNQPQH
TRBV6-6	TRBJ2-7	ASRWREISYEQY
TRBV7-2	TRBJ1-2	ASSAPEPGQNYGYT
TRBV11-2	TRBJ2-7	ASSRQDSYEQY
TRBV7-9	TRBJ1-4	ASSFFLTATNEKLF